The source of this T cell receptor (beta chain) is a study of cytomegalovirus exposure and HLA in healthy donors. General study points: A few chains tied to CMV proved CMV antigen-specific in vitro. As was reported, the HLA-A and HLA-B alleles of most subjects were accurately predicted from TCR beta sequences. A later analysis reportedly found fewer N-insertions in an Asian-associated ancestry cluster than the approximately 660-donor mean.

After removal of 2 bases from V and 3 bases from J, the junction contained 6 bases not matched to a gene. The CDR3 is made up of 16 amino acids. CDR1 and CDR2 from the germline V gene are SGHTA and FQGNSA. While unrecorded immune exposures were likely, the donors were nominally healthy when sampled. Both 60 Vbeta primers and 13 Jbeta primers went into the PCR. The method was immunoSEQ multiplex PCR; TCRdb's version includes in-frame clones alone and lacks a portion of them. The profile shows roughly 140,000 clones, over 75% of them singletons. With regard to this clone: What it binds is not known.

The clonotype originates from a male donor in good health and CMV-seronegative. The V call is TRBV7-2, the J call TRBJ2-4; the match to TRBD2 covers 8 bases. Material for sequencing was PBMCs. DNA of the CDR3: TGTGCCAGCAGCTTACGGGAGGGTCAGGGCAAAAACATTCAGTACTTC. It is translated as CASSLREGQGKNIQYF.